The source of this TCR beta chain is a study of T cell clonotyping in hematopoietic cell transplantation. For this clone: Antigen: not known.

Notes on the study in general: Recipient TCR diversity dropped after transplant; expanded clonotypes rose from day 30 to 180.

Sequencing used immunoSEQ multiplex PCR; TCRdb keeps in-frame clones, though not all of them. The table lists 11,000 to 15,000 clones, around two thirds of them singletons, with around a tenth in the top ten. Sample: PBMCs. This TCR derives from a human donor who either received an allogeneic hematopoietic cell transplant for a myeloid malignancy or was a related donor (not recorded which). Some clones in this sample may be carry-over from other donors' samples.

The chain's CDR3 is CASSLGGRGGEETQYF. CDR3 DNA: TGCGCCAGCAGCTTGGGGGGCAGGGGAGGTGAAGAGACCCAGTACTTC. The V and J genes are TRBV5-1 and TRBJ2-5; D might be TRBD1 or TRBD2, each matching 6 bases. Germline V gives CDR1 SGHRS, CDR2 YFSETQ. V was trimmed by 0 bases and J by 3 bases, leaving 15 bases between them. The CDR3 sequence is 16 residues long.